This T cell receptor beta chain stems from a study of shared clonotypes between healthy human individuals. Study-level points and caveats: Rarefaction analysis demonstrated incomplete sorted-subset sequencing notwithstanding large depth. Read depth was anticipated to influence clonotype sharing among donors.

At deep level, the assay was performed. Assay: immunoSEQ multiplex PCR; the TCRdb copy retains only in-frame clones and omits some. This table has 850,000 to 1,200,000 clones, about three quarters appearing once. Germline V CDR1 and CDR2: LGHNA, YSLEER. The CDR3 is 16 residues long. Trimming cost V 0 bases and J 3 bases, with 12 bases left between them. Donors, healthy HIV-negative adults, lacked recent acute infections or vaccinations. For this clone: Its specificity is unknown.

Sequencing used memory CD4+ T cells sorted from blood. The subset here: CD45RA-negative fraction. This chain links TRBV4-3 with TRBJ1-5, with no clear D. The origin of this receptor is a young man in good health. CDR3 sequence: CASSQDMGTVNQPQHF. The CDR3 nucleotides read TGCGCCAGCAGCCAAGATATGGGAACGGTCAATCAGCCCCAGCATTTT.